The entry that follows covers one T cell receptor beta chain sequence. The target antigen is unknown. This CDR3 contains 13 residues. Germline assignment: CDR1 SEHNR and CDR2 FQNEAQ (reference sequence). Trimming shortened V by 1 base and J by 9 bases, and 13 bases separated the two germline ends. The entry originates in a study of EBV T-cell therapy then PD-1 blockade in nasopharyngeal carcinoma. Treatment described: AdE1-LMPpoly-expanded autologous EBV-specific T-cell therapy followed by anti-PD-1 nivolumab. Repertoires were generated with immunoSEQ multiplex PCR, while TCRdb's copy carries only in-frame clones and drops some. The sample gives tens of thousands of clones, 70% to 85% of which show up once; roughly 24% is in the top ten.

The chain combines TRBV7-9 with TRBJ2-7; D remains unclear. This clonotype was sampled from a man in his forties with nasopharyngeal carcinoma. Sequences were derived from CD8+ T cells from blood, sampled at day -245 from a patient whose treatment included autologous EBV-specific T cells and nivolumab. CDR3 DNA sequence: TGTGCCAGCAGCTTAGGTTCCCCCTCCGGGCAGTACTTC. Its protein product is CASSLGSPSGQYF.